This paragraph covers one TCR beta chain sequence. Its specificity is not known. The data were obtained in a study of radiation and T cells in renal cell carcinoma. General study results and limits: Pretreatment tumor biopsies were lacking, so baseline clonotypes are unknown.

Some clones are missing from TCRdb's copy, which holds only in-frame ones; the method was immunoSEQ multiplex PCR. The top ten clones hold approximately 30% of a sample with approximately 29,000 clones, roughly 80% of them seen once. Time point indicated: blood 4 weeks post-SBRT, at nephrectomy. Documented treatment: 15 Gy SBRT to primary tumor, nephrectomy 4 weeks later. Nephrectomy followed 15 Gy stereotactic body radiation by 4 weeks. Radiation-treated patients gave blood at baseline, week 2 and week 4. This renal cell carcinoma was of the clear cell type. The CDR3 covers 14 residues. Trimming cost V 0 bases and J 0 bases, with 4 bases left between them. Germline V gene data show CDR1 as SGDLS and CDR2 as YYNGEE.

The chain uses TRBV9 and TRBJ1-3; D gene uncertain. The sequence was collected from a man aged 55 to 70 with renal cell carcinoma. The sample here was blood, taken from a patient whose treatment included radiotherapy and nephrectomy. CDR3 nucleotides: TGTGCCAGCAGCGTAGATCACTCTGGAAACACCATATATTTT. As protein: CASSVDHSGNTIYF.